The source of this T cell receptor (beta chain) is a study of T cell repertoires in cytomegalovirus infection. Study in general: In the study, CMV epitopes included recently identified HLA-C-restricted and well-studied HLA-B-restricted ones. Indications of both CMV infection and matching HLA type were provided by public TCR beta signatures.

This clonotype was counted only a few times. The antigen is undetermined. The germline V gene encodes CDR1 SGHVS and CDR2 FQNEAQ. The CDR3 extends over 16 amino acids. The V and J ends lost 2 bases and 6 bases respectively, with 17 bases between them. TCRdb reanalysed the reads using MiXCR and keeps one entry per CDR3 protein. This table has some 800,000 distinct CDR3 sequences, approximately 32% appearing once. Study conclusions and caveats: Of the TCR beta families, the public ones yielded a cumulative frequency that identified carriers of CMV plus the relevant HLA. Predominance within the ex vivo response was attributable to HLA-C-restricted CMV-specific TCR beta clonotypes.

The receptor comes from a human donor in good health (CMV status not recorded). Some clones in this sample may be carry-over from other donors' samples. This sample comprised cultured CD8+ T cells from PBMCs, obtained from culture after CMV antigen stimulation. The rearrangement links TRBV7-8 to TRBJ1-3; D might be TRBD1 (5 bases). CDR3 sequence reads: CASSLYPGRGENTIYF. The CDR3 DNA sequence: TGTGCCAGCAGCTTATACCCGGGGCGCGGAGAAAACACCATATATTTT. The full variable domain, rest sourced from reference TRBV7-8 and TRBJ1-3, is GAGVSQSPRYKVAKRGQDVALRCDPISGHVSLFWYQQALGQGPEFLTYFQNEAQLDKSGLPSDRFFAERPEGSVSTLKIQRTQQEDSAVYLCASSLYPGRGENTIYFGEGSWLTVV.